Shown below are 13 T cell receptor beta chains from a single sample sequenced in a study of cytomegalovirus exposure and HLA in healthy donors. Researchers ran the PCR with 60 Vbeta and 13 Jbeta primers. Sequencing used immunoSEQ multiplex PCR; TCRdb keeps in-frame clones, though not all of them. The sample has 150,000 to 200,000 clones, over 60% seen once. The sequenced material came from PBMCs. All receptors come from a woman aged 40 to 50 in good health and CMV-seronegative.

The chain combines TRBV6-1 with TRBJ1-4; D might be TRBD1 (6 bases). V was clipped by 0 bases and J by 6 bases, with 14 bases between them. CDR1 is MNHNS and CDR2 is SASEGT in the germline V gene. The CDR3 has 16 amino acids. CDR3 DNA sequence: TGTGCCAGCAGTGAAGCGCGGGTCAGGGGATATGAAAAACTGTTTTTT. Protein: CASSEARVRGYEKLFF.

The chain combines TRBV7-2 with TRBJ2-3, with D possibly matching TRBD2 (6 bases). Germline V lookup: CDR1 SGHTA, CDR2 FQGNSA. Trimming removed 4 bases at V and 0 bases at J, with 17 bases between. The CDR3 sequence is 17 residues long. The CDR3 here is CASSSVADFASTDTQYF. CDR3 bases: TGTGCCAGCAGCTCCGTAGCGGACTTTGCTAGCACAGATACGCAGTATTTT.

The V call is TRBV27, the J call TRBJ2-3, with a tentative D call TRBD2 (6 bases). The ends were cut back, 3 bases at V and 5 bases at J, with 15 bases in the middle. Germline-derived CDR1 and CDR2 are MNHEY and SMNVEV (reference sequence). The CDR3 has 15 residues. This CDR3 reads CASSFEASGVDTQYF. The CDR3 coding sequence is TGTGCCAGCAGTTTCGAGGCCTCGGGGGTAGATACGCAGTATTTT.

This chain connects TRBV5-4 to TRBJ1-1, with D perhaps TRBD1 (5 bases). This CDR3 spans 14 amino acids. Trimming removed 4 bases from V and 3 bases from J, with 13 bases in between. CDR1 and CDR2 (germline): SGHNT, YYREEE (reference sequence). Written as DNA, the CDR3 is TGTGCCAGCAGCCCCCAGGGTAGGGACACTGAAGCTTTCTTT. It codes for CASSPQGRDTEAFF.

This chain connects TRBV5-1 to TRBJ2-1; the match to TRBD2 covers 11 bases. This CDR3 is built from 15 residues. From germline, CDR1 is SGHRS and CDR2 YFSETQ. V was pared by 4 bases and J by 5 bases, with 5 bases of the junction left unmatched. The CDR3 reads CASSIPSGRNNEQFF. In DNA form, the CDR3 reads TGCGCCAGCAGCATTCCTAGCGGGAGGAACAATGAGCAGTTCTTC.

The CDR3 bases are TGTGCCAGCAGCGTGGGAGGGGCCCTAAATGGCTACACCTTC. This codes for CASSVGGALNGYTF. The gene calls are TRBV9 and TRBJ1-2; D perhaps matches TRBD1 (5 bases). CDR1 and CDR2 (germline): SGDLS, YYNGEE. The CDR3 is made up of 14 amino acids. The V end lost 2 bases, the J end lost 6 bases, and 14 bases lay between the germline ends.

CDR3 amino acids: CASMIFPGQRYYGYTF. DNA for the CDR3: TGTGCCAGTATGATCTTTCCGGGACAGCGGTACTATGGCTACACCTTC. This chain connects TRBV9 to TRBJ1-2, with 7 nucleotides matching TRBD1. J lost 3 bases, V lost 8 bases, and 16 bases had no gene match. The CDR3 sequence is 16 residues long. Looked up from germline, CDR1 is SGDLS and CDR2 is YYNGEE. The full variable domain, completed using reference TRBV9 and TRBJ1-2, is DSGVTQTPKHLITATGQRVTLRCSPRSGDLSVYWYQQSLDQGLQFLIQYYNGEERAKGNILERFSAQQFPDLHSELNLSSLELGDSALYFCASMIFPGQRYYGYTFGSGTRLTVV.

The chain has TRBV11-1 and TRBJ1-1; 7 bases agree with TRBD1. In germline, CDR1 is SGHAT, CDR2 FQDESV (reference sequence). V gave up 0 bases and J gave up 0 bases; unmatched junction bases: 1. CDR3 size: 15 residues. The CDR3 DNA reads TGTGCCAGCAGCTTAGCGGGACAGTTGAACACTGAAGCTTTCTTT. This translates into CASSLAGQLNTEAFF.

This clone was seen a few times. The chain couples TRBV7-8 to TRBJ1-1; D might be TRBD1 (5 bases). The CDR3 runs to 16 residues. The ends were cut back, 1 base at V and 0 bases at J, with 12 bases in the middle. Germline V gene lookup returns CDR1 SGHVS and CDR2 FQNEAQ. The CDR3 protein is CASSLGFGGVNTEAFF. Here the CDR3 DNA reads TGTGCCAGCAGCTTAGGATTTGGGGGGGTGAACACTGAAGCTTTCTTT.

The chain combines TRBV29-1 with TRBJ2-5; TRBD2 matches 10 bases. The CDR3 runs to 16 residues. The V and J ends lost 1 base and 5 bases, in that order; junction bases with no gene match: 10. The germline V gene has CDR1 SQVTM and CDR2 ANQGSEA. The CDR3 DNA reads TGCAGCGTTGAAGTGAGGGGACTAGCGCGTTTGGAGACCCAGTACTTC. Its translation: CSVEVRGLARLETQYF.

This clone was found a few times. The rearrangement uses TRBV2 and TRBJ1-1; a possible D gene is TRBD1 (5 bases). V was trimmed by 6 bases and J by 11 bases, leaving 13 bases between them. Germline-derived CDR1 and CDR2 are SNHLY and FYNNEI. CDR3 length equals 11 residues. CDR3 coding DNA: TGTGCCAGCAGCGTCGGGGGGAGGGCTTTCTTT. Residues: CASSVGGRAFF. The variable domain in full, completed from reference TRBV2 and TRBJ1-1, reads EPEVTQTPSHQVTQMGQEVILRCVPISNHLYFYWYRQILGQKVEFLVSFYNNEISEKSEIFDDQFSVERPDGSNFTLKIRSTKLEDSAMYFCASSVGGRAFFGQGTRLTVV.

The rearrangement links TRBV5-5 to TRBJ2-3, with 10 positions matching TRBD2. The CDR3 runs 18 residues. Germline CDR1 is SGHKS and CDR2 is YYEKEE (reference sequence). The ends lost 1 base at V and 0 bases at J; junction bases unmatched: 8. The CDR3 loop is CASSLLPQTSGSTDTQYF. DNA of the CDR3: TGTGCCAGCAGCTTGTTACCCCAGACTAGCGGGAGCACAGATACGCAGTATTTT.

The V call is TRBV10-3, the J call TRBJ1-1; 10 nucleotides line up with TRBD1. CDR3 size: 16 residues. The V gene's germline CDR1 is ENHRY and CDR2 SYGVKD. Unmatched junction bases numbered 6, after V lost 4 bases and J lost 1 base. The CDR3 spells CAISVGQGSGNTEAFF. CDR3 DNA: TGTGCCATCAGTGTGGGACAGGGGTCTGGGAACACTGAAGCTTTCTTT.